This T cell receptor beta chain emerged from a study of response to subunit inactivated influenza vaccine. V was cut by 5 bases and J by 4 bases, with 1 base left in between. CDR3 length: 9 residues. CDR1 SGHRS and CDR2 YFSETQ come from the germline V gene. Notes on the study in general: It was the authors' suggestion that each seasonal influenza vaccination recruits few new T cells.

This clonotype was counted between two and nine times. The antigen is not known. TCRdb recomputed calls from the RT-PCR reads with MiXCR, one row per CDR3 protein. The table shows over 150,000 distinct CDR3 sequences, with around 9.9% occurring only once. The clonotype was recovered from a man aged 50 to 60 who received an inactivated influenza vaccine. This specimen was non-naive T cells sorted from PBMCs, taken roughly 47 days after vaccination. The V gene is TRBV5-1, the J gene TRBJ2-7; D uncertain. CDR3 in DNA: TGCGCCAGCAGGTACGAGCAGTACTTC. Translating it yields CASRYEQYF.